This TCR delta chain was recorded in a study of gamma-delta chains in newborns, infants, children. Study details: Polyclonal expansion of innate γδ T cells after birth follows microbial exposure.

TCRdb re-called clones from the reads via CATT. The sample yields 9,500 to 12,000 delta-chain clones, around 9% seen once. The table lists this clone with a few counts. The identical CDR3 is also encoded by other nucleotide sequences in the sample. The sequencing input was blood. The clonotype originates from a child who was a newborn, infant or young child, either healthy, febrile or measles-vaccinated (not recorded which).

CDR3 in amino acids: CACDSVGGYGGPDKLIF. CDR3 DNA sequence: TGTGCCTGTGACAGTGTTGGGGGATACGGGGGTCCCGATAAACTCATCTTT. This chain links TRDV2 with TRDJ1, with 11 nucleotides matching TRDD3. This CDR3 contains 17 residues. CDR1 and CDR2 (germline): GEAIGNYY, EKD. J lost 3 bases, V lost 2 bases, and 10 bases had no gene match.